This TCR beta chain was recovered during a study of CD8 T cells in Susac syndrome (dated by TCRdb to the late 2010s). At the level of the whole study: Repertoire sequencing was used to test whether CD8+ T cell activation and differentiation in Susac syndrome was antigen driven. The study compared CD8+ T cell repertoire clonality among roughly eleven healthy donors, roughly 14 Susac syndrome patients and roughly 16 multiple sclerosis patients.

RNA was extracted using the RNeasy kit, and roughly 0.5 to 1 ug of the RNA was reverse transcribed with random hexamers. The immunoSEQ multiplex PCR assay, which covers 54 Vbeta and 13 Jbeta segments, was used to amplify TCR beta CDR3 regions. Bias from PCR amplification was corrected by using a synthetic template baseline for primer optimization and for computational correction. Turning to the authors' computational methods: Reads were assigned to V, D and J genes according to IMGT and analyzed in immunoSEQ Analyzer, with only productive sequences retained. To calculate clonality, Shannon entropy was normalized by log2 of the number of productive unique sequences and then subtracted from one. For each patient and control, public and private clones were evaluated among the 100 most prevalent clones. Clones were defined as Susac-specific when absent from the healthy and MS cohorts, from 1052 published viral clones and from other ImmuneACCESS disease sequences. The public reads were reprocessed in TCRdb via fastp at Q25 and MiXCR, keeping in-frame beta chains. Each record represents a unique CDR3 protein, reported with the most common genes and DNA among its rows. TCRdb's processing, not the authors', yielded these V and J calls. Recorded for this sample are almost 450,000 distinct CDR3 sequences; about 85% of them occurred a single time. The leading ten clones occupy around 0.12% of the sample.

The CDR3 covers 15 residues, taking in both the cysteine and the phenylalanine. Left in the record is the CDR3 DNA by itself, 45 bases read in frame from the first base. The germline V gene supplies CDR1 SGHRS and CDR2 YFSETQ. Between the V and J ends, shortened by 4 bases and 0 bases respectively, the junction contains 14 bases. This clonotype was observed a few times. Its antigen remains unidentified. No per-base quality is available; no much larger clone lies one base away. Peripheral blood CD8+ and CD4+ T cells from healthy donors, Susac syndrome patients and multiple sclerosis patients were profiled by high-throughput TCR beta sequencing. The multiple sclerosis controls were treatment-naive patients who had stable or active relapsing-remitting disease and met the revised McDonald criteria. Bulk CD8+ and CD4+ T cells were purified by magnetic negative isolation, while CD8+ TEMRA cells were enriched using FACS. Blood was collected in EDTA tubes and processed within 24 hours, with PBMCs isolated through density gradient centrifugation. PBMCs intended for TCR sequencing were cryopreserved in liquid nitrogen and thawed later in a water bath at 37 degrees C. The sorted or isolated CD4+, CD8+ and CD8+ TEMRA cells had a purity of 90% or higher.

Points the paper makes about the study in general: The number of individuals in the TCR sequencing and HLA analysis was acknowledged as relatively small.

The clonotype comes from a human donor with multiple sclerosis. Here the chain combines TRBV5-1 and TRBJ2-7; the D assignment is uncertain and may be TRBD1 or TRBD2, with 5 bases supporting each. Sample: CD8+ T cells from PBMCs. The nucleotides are TGCGCCAGCAGCCCGGGACCGCTAAGCTCCTACGAGCAGTACTTC. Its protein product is CASSPGPLSSYEQYF.